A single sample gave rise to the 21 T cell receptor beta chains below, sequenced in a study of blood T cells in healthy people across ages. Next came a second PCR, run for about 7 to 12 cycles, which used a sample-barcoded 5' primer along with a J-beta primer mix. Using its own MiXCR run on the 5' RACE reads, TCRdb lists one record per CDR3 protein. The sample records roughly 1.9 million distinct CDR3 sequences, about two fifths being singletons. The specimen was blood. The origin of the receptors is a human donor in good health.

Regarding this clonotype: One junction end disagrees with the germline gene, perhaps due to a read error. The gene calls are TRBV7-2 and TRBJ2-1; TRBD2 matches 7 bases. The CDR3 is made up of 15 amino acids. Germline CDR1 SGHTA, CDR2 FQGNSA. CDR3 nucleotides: TGTGCCGGCAGCTTTTCTAGAGCGGGATCTAATGAGCAGTTCTTC. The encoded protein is CAGSFSRAGSNEQFF.

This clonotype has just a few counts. The CDR3 nucleotides are TGCAGTGCTAGAGAGTATGGTGGGGGCTACAATGAGCAGTTCTTC. Translating gives CSAREYGGGYNEQFF. The V gene is TRBV20-1, the J gene TRBJ2-1, with D possibly being TRBD1 or TRBD2 (5 bases each). Trimming shortened V by 0 bases and J by 3 bases, and 12 bases separated the two germline ends. Per germline, CDR1 DFQATT and CDR2 SNEGSKA (reference sequence). The CDR3 consists of 15 residues.

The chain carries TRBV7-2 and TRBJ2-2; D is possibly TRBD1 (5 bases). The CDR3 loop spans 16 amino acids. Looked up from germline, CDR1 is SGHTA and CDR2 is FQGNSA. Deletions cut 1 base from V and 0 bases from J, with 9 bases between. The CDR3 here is CASSLVTAPNTGELFF. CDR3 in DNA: TGTGCCAGCAGCTTAGTGACAGCACCGAACACCGGGGAGCTGTTTTTT.

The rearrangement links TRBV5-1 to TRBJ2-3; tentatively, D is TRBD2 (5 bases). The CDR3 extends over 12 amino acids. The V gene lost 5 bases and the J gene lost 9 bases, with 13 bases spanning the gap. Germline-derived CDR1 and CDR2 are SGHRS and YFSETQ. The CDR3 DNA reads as TGCGCCAGCAGGGAGACTACGGAGACGCAGTATTTT. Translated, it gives CASRETTETQYF. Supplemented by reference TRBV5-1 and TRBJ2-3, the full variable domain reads KAGVTQTPRYLIKTRGQQVTLSCSPISGHRSVSWYQQTPGQGLQFLFEYFSETQRNKGNFPGRFSGRQFSNSRSEMNVSTLELGDSALYLCASRETTETQYFGPGTRLTVL.

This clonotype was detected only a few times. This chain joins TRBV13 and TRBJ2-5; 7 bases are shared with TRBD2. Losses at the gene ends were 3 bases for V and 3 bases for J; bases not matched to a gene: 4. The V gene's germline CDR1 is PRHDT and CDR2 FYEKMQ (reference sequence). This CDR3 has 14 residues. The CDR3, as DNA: TGTGCCAGCAGCTTCAGGGCGGGGGAAGAGACCCAGTACTTC. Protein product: CASSFRAGEETQYF.

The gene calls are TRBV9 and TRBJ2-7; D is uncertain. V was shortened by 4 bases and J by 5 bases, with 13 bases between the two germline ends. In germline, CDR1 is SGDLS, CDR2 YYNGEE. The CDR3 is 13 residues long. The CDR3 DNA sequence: TGTGCCAGCAGCCCCCCAACGGCGGACGAGCAGTACTTC. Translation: CASSPPTADEQYF.

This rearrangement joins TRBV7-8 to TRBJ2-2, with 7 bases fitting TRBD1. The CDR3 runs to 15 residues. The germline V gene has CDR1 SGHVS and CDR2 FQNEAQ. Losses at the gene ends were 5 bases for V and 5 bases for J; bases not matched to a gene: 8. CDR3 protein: CASSLRTGTTGELFF. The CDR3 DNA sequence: TGTGCCAGCAGCCTTCGGACAGGAACAACCGGGGAGCTGTTTTTT.

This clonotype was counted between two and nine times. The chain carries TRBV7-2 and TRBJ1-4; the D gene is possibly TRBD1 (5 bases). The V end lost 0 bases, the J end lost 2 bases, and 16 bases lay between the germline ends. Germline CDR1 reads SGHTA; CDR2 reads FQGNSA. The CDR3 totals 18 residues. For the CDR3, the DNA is TGTGCCAGCAGCTTAGCGGGGCAGGGCAAGGGGACTAATGAAAAACTGTTTTTT. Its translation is CASSLAGQGKGTNEKLFF.

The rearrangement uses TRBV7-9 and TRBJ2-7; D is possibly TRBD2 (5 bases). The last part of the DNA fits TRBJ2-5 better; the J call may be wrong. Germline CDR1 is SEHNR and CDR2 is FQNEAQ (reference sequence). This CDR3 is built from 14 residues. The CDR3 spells CASSPHGLGETQYF. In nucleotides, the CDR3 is TGTGCCAGCAGCCCCCATGGACTGGGGGAGACCCAGTACTTC.

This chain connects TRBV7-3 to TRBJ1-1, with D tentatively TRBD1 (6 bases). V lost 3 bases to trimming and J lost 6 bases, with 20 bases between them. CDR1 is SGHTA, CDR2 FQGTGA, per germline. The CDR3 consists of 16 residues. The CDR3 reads CASSLLGGLDSSEAFF. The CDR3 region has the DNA TGTGCCAGCAGCTTGTTAGGGGGGCTGGACTCTTCTGAAGCTTTCTTT.

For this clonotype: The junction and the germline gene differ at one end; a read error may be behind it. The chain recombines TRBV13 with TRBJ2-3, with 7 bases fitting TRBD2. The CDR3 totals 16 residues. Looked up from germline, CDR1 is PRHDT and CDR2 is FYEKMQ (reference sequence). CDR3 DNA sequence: TGTGCCAGCAGCTTGGGAACGGGGGGAGGCACAGATACGCGGTATTTT. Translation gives CASSLGTGGGTDTRYF.

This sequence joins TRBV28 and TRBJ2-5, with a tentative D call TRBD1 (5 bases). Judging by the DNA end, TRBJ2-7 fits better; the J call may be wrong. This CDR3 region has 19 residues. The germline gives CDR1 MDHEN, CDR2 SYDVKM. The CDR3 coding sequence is TGTGCCAGCAGCTTTGCGCCCCTCCGAAAGGGGAAGGTGTTCAACGAGCAGTACTTC. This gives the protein CASSFAPLRKGKVFNEQYF.

CDR3 loop: CSANPLQGDSYGYTF. In DNA, the CDR3 is TGCAGTGCTAACCCCCTCCAGGGGGACAGCTATGGCTACACCTTC. The chain joins TRBV20-1 to TRBJ1-2; 7 bases map to TRBD1. V gave up 4 bases and J gave up 4 bases; unmatched junction bases: 12. Looked up from germline, CDR1 is DFQATT and CDR2 is SNEGSKA (reference sequence). This CDR3 contains 15 residues.

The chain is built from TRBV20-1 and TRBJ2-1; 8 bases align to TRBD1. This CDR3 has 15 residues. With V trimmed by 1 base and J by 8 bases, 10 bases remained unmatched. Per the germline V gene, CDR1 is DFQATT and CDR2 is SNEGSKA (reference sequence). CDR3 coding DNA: TGCAGTGCTAGAGGTCAGGGGGCTTATTCGCATGAGCAGTTCTTC. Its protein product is CSARGQGAYSHEQFF.

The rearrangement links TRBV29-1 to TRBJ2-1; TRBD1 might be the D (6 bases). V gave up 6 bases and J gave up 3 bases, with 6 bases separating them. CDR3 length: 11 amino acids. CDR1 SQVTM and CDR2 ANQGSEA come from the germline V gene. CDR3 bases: TGCAGCGTGACAGGCTACAATGAGCAGTTCTTC. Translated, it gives CSVTGYNEQFF.

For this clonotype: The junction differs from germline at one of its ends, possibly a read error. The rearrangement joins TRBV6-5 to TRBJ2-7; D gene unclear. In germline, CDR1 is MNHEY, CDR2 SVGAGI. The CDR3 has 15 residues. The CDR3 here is CASSYARPRSCEQYF. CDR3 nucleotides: TGTGCCAGCAGTTACGCCCGCCCCCGCTCCTGCGAGCAGTACTTC.

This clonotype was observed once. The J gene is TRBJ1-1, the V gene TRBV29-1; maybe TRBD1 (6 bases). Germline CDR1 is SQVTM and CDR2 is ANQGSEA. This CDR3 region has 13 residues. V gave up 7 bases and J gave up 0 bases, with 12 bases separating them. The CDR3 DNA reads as TGCAGCGGGGGGCAGAACATGAACACTGAAGCTTTCTTT. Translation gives CSGGQNMNTEAFF.

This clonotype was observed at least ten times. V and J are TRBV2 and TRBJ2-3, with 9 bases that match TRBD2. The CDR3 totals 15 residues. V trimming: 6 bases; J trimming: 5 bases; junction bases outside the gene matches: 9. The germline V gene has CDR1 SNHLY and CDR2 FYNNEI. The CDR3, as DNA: TGTGCCAGCAGCCCGCGGGGGGGCGCGGGAGATACGCAGTATTTT. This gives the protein CASSPRGGAGDTQYF.

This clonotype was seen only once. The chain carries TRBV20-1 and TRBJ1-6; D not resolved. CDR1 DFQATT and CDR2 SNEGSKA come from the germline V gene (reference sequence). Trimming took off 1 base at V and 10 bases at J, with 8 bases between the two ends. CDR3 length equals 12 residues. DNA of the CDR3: TGCAGTGCTAGAGTTTCCGACTCACCCCTCCACTTT. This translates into CSARVSDSPLHF.

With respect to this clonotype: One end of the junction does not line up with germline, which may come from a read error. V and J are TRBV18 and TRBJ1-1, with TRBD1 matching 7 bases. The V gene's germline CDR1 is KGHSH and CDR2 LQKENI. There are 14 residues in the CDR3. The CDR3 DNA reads TGTGCCAGCTCCCGACAGGGCGAGAACACTGAAGCTTGCTTT. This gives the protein CASSRQGENTEACF.

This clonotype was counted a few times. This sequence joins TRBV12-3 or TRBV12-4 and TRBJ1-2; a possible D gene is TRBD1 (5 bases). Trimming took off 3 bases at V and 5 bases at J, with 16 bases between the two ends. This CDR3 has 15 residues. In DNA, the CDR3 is TGTGCCAGCAGTTTCTCGCAGGGCTTGATTTATGGCTACACCTTC. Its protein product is CASSFSQGLIYGYTF.